The next 30 T cell receptor beta chains were all read from a single sample in a study of monozygotic twins with cystic fibrosis. The repertoire was sequenced with immunoSEQ multiplex PCR; TCRdb's copy has only in-frame clones and lacks some. Here the sample spans about 23,000 clones, over 95% being singletons. The sequenced sample was blood. The receptors stem from a girl aged 10 to 17 with cystic fibrosis.

The rearrangement uses TRBV11-2 and TRBJ2-7, with D maybe TRBD2 (5 bases). V was trimmed by 4 bases and J by 3 bases, leaving 22 bases between them. The CDR3 spans 17 residues. Germline loops: CDR1 SGHAT, CDR2 FQNNGV. CDR3 loop: CASSYVTRGKKDYEQYV. Written as DNA, the CDR3 is TGTGCCAGCAGCTACGTAACCCGAGGGAAGAAGGACTACGAGCAGTACGTC.

This clone was picked up one time. The chain combines TRBV2 with TRBJ2-7, with D perhaps matching TRBD1 (6 bases). Trimming took 3 bases from V and 2 from J, leaving 17 bases between them. Per the germline V gene, CDR1 is SNHLY and CDR2 is FYNNEI. The CDR3 covers 16 residues. DNA for the CDR3: TGTGCCAGCAGTGACCCGTACCGGGACACTACCTACGAGCAGTACTTC. Translated: CASSDPYRDTTYEQYF.

This rearrangement joins TRBV18 to TRBJ2-1; 14 nucleotides agree with TRBD2. Germline CDR1 and CDR2: KGHSH and LQKENI. This CDR3 is built from 18 residues. J lost 7 bases, V lost 3 bases, and 11 bases had no gene match. The CDR3 is CASSPRQGGLAGVNEQFF. In DNA form, the CDR3 reads TGTGCCAGCTCACCCCGACAGGGGGGACTAGCGGGAGTAAATGAGCAGTTCTTC.

This clone was found a few times. The CDR3 bases are TGTGCCAGCAGCTTAGGCCCCCCCTCCGCAACTAATGAAAAACTGTTTTTT. Translating it yields CASSLGPPSATNEKLFF. V usage is TRBV7-2 and J usage is TRBJ1-4; D not resolved. V lost 1 base to trimming and J lost 0 bases, with 12 bases between them. The CDR3 has 17 amino acids. Germline-derived CDR1 and CDR2 are SGHTA and FQGNSA. The full variable domain, with the rest looked up from reference TRBV7-2 and TRBJ1-4, is GAGVSQSPSNKVTEKGKDVELRCDPISGHTALYWYRQSLGQGLEFLIYFQGNSAPDKSGLPSDRFSAERTGGSVSTLTIQRTQQEDSAVYLCASSLGPPSATNEKLFFGSGTQLSVL.

This clone has only a few counts. The J gene is TRBJ1-3, the V gene TRBV5-6; no firm D call. CDR3 length: 14 amino acids. Germline V lookup: CDR1 SGHDT, CDR2 YYEEEE. V lost 0 bases and J lost 8, with 12 bases in between. In DNA, the CDR3 is TGTGCCAGCAGCTTGGGAGAGGACGCGGACACCATATATTTT. Encoded protein: CASSLGEDADTIYF.

The gene calls are TRBV15 and TRBJ1-1; 10 bases map to TRBD1. V lost 1 base and J lost 4; bases outside the gene matches: 3. The CDR3 sequence is 15 residues long. Germline V gives CDR1 LNHNV, CDR2 YYDKDF (reference sequence). The CDR3 DNA is TGTGCCACCAGCAGAGTCGGGACAGGGGCCACTGAAGCTTTCTTT. It translates to CATSRVGTGATEAFF. Based on the CDR3 plus reference TRBV15 and TRBJ1-1, the full variable domain is DAMVIQNPRYQVTQFGKPVTLSCSQTLNHNVMYWYQQKSSQAPKLLFHYYDKDFNNEADTPDNFQSRRPNTSFCFLDIRSPGLGDTAMYLCATSRVGTGATEAFFGQGTRLTVV.

V usage is TRBV7-2 and J usage is TRBJ2-7; D gene uncertain. Trimming left V 3 bases short and J 2 bases short, with 8 bases between. Germline V lookup: CDR1 SGHTA, CDR2 FQGNSA. This CDR3 has 13 residues. CDR3 sequence reads: CASSLYAPYEQYF. CDR3 sequence (DNA): TGTGCCAGCAGCTTGTATGCCCCCTACGAGCAGTACTTC.

The V and J genes are TRBV4-3 and TRBJ2-2; D uncertain. CDR1 and CDR2 (germline): LGHNA, YSLEER. V shed 4 bases and J shed 9 bases, with 6 bases lying between them. The CDR3 has 11 amino acids. This CDR3 is CASSLDRELFF. The CDR3 DNA reads as TGCGCCAGCAGCCTTGACCGGGAGCTGTTTTTT.

The chain combines TRBV5-1 with TRBJ1-2; D might be TRBD1 (6 bases). V was pared by 1 base and J by 1 base, with 14 bases between. Germline CDR1 SGHRS, CDR2 YFSETQ. This CDR3 has 16 amino acids. This CDR3 reads CASSLWGAESNYGYTF. In nucleotides, the CDR3 is TGCGCCAGCAGCTTGTGGGGGGCCGAAAGTAACTATGGCTACACCTTC.

The V and J genes are TRBV7-9 and TRBJ1-1, with D uncertain. Germline CDR1 SEHNR, CDR2 FQNEAQ (reference sequence). V lost 2 bases, J lost 2 bases, and 6 bases lay in between. The CDR3 loop spans 13 amino acids. The DNA of the CDR3 is TGTGCCAGCAGCTTACCGGCAAACACTGAAGCTTTCTTT. Protein product: CASSLPANTEAFF.

This chain links TRBV5-1 with TRBJ1-1; no definite D call. The germline CDR1 and CDR2 sequences are SGHRS and YFSETQ. Trimming pared 4 bases from V and 7 bases from J, leaving 17 bases between. The CDR3 is 14 amino acids. CDR3 sequence (DNA): TGCGCCAGCAGCCCAAAGCCTCCAGCGGGTGAAGCTTTCTTT. Translating gives CASSPKPPAGEAFF.

The chain's CDR3 is CASSSRTRSYNEQFF. CDR3 nucleotides: TGTGCCAGCAGCTCGAGGACCCGCTCCTACAATGAGCAGTTCTTC. The rearrangement uses TRBV5-5 and TRBJ2-1; D is uncertain. In germline, CDR1 is SGHKS, CDR2 YYEKEE (reference sequence). V was trimmed by 3 bases and J by 0 bases, leaving 10 bases between them. This CDR3 is 15 amino acids long.

V usage is TRBV21-1 and J usage is TRBJ1-2. TRBV21-1 is a known pseudogene. This CDR3 comprises 9 residues. The CDR3 is CASKSGYTF. The CDR3 DNA sequence: TGTGCCAGCAAAAGCGGCTACACCTTC.

The chain has TRBV18 and TRBJ2-7; D possibly uses TRBD1 or TRBD2 (5 bases each). V was shortened by 2 bases and J by 4 bases, with 12 bases between the two germline ends. Germline loops: CDR1 KGHSH, CDR2 LQKENI. The CDR3 spans 14 residues. CDR3 nucleotide sequence: TGTGCCAGCTCACCAGCTCTAGCAGGGTACGAGCAGTACTTC. Translated, it gives CASSPALAGYEQYF.

V gene TRBV19 combines with J gene TRBJ1-2, with D maybe TRBD1 (5 bases). The CDR3 has 13 residues. The ends were cut back, 3 bases at V and 3 bases at J, with 8 bases in the middle. The germline V gene encodes CDR1 LNHDA and CDR2 SQIVND (reference sequence). CDR3 protein: CASSIPRDYGYTF. CDR3 DNA: TGTGCCAGTAGTATTCCCAGGGACTATGGCTACACCTTC.

V gene TRBV30 combines with J gene TRBJ1-3; TRBD1 agrees at 8 bases. Germline values: CDR1 GTSNPN, CDR2 SVGIG (reference sequence). The CDR3 covers 16 residues. The J segment lost 1 base and the V segment lost 3 bases, leaving 8 bases of the junction unmatched. The CDR3 is CAWRVDRGRSGNTIYF. Here the CDR3 DNA reads TGTGCCTGGAGGGTTGACAGGGGACGTTCTGGAAACACCATATATTTT.

The sample holds one count of this clone. This chain connects TRBV4-3 to TRBJ1-1; D gene unclear. The CDR3 contains 15 residues. The V end lost 0 bases, the J end lost 3 bases, and 11 bases lay between the germline ends. CDR1 is LGHNA and CDR2 is YSLEER in the germline V gene. The CDR3 DNA follows: TGCGCCAGCAGCCAAGAGTCAGTGGGCTACACTGAAGCTTTCTTT. This sequence encodes CASSQESVGYTEAFF.

The J gene is TRBJ2-1, the V gene TRBV6-5, with TRBD2 matching 9 bases. V lost 5 bases to trimming and J lost 7 bases; unmatched junction nucleotides: 9. The V gene's germline CDR1 is MNHEY and CDR2 SVGAGI. There are 15 residues in the CDR3. This CDR3 reads CASSVLAGEGNEQFF. DNA of the CDR3: TGTGCCAGCAGTGTCTTAGCGGGGGAGGGGAATGAGCAGTTCTTC.

This clone was detected only once. V and J are TRBV28 and TRBJ1-1, with D tentatively TRBD1 (6 bases). The CDR3 is 15 amino acids. Trimming stripped 4 bases from V and 2 bases from J, with 14 bases between. CDR1 and CDR2 (germline): MDHEN, SYDVKM. The chain's CDR3 is CASSSSRTVNTEAFF. The CDR3 DNA reads TGTGCCAGCAGTTCATCTAGGACAGTAAACACTGAAGCTTTCTTT.

This sequence joins TRBV9 and TRBJ2-3, with D possibly called TRBD1 or TRBD2 (5 bases each). V was trimmed by 3 bases and J by 1 base, leaving 18 bases between them. The CDR3 is made up of 17 amino acids. Looked up from germline, CDR1 is SGDLS and CDR2 is YYNGEE. The CDR3 is CASSAPRDGPRTDTQYF. The CDR3 DNA sequence: TGTGCCAGCAGCGCCCCTCGGGACGGCCCCCGCACAGATACGCAGTATTTT.

The chain recombines TRBV15 with TRBJ1-2, with unresolved D. V lost 0 bases, J lost 4 bases, and 9 bases lay in between. The germline gives CDR1 LNHNV, CDR2 YYDKDF (reference sequence). The CDR3 length is 14 residues. The CDR3: CATSRDTGGYGYTF. CDR3 DNA: TGTGCCACCAGCAGAGATACCGGAGGCTATGGCTACACCTTC.

The chain employs TRBV5-6 and TRBJ2-3; possible D gene TRBD1, 5 bases. This CDR3 comprises 14 residues. The V end lost 4 bases, the J end lost 4 bases, and 13 bases lay between the germline ends. Germline V gives CDR1 SGHDT, CDR2 YYEEEE. The CDR3 nucleotides are TGTGCCAGCAGCCAGGGAACAGTATCAGATACGCAGTATTTT. Its translation: CASSQGTVSDTQYF.

CDR3 sequence reads: CATSRGVDWGAEAFF. CDR3 DNA: TGTGCCACCAGCAGAGGTGTTGATTGGGGAGCAGAAGCTTTCTTT. The chain is built from TRBV15 and TRBJ1-1; D gene uncertain. Germline CDR1 and CDR2: LNHNV and YYDKDF (reference sequence). CDR3 length equals 15 residues. Trimming shortened V by 1 base and J by 8 bases, and 17 bases separated the two germline ends.

V usage is TRBV25-1 and J usage is TRBJ2-1, with 12 bases fitting TRBD2. Per germline, CDR1 MGHDK and CDR2 SYGVNS. The CDR3 has 17 amino acids. J was trimmed by 8 bases and V by 0 bases; bases with no gene match: 8. The CDR3 nucleotides read TGTGCCAGCAGTGAATATCTAGCGGGAGGGCCATTGGATGAGCAGTTCTTC. Its translation: CASSEYLAGGPLDEQFF.

The rearrangement links TRBV18 to TRBJ2-3; tentatively, D is TRBD1 or TRBD2 (5 bases each). CDR1 KGHSH and CDR2 LQKENI come from the germline V gene. The CDR3 spans 15 residues. The germline V and J ends were trimmed by 5 bases and 2 bases, with 14 bases remaining between them. DNA of the CDR3: TGTGCCAGCTCAGAGGGACCTGACCCCACAGATACGCAGTATTTT. Translation gives CASSEGPDPTDTQYF.

The chain is built from TRBV9 and TRBJ2-3; weak D call: TRBD2 (5 bases). The CDR3 covers 15 residues. Germline CDR1 is SGDLS and CDR2 is YYNGEE. The V gene lost 3 bases and the J gene lost 1 base, with 12 bases spanning the gap. Here the CDR3 DNA reads TGTGCCAGCAGCGCCCGGAGGCCAGGCACAGATACGCAGTATTTT. Translation gives CASSARRPGTDTQYF.

The gene calls are TRBV11-2 and TRBJ2-7; 9 bases agree with TRBD2. There are 16 residues in the CDR3. In germline, CDR1 is SGHAT, CDR2 FQNNGV. V shed 5 bases, J shed 4 bases, and the junction held 12 bases outside the gene matches. The CDR3 loop reads CASSIAIAGEEYEQYF. CDR3 coding DNA: TGTGCCAGCAGCATTGCGATAGCGGGAGAGGAGTACGAGCAGTACTTC.

The chain uses TRBV9 and TRBJ2-2; D tentatively fits TRBD1 or TRBD2 (6 bases each). Trimming pared 3 bases from V and 7 bases from J, leaving 19 bases between. Germline loops: CDR1 SGDLS, CDR2 YYNGEE. This CDR3 is built from 16 residues. CDR3 loop: CASSAPSGGRGGELFF. In nucleotides, the CDR3 is TGTGCCAGCAGCGCCCCGAGTGGGGGGCGCGGCGGGGAGCTGTTTTTT.

V is TRBV6-6 and J is TRBJ1-1; maybe TRBD1 (6 bases). Per germline, CDR1 MNHNY and CDR2 SVGAGI (reference sequence). The CDR3 is made up of 14 amino acids. Trimming pared 6 bases from V and 2 bases from J, leaving 13 bases between. CDR3 DNA: TGTGCCAGCAGATCTGGGGGCGTAAACACTGAAGCTTTCTTT. Amino acids: CASRSGGVNTEAFF.

The chain carries TRBV20-1 and TRBJ2-1; D uncertain. The V end was cut by 6 bases, the J end by 3 bases, with 6 bases between. This CDR3 has 11 residues. From germline, CDR1 is DFQATT and CDR2 SNEGSKA (reference sequence). The CDR3, as DNA: TGCAGTGCACAACTCTACAATGAGCAGTTCTTC. It translates to CSAQLYNEQFF.